The rows below give T cell receptor beta chains drawn from one sample of a study of T cell repertoires in cytomegalovirus infection. These TCRs' antigens remain unknown. TCRdb reanalysed the reads using MiXCR and keeps one entry per CDR3 protein. Found here are approximately 120,000 distinct CDR3 sequences, 30% to 40% of them singletons; the top ten hold roughly three fifths. Sequenced material: CD8+ T cells from cultured PBMCs, taken from culture after CMV antigen stimulation. The receptors were sampled from a human donor in good health (CMV status not recorded). Some clones in this sample may be carry-over from other donors' samples. The CDR3 runs from the conserved cysteine through the conserved F or W. The D gene is left open where the match is weak. Clone size is not always given. Where it is, it says once, few, many or a class for expanded clones.

v_gene	j_gene	d_gene	abundance	CDR3aa	CDR3nt
TRBV6-6	TRBJ2-3	-	-	CASSYYGQSTDTQYF	TGTGCCAGCAGTTACTATGGACAGTCCACAGATACGCAGTATTTT
TRBV29-1	TRBJ2-6	-	-	CSVFSASGANVLTF	TGCAGCGTTTTTTCCGCGTCTGGGGCCAACGTCCTGACTTTC
TRBV15	TRBJ1-4	-	-	CATVNTTTNEKLFF	TGTGCCACCGTTAACACTACAACTAATGAAAAACTGTTTTTT
TRBV6-5	TRBJ1-2	-	few	CASSYSLEGDYGYTF	TGTGCCAGCAGTTACTCGTTGGAGGGAGACTATGGCTACACCTTC
TRBV7-9	TRBJ2-1	-	-	CASSGRVHSSYNEQFF	TGTGCCAGCTCGGGAAGGGTCCATAGCTCCTACAATGAGCAGTTCTTC
TRBV20-1	TRBJ1-1	-	-	CSALGTSGTEAFF	TGCAGTGCTCTAGGGACCTCGGGCACTGAAGCTTTCTTT
TRBV7-9	TRBJ1-3	TRBD1	many	CASSYDRASGNTIYF	TGTGCCAGCAGCTACGACAGGGCCTCTGGAAACACCATATATTTT
TRBV4-2	TRBJ2-7	-	-	CASSHPTQAYEQYF	TGTGCCAGCAGCCATCCGACACAGGCCTACGAGCAGTACTTC
TRBV6-2/TRBV6-3	TRBJ2-4	TRBD1	once	CASSYPSTGANIQYF	TGTGCCAGCAGTTATCCCTCGACAGGGGCGAACATTCAGTACTTC
TRBV25-1	TRBJ2-1	-	many	CASSDFHEQFF	TGTGCCAGCAGTGATTTCCATGAGCAGTTCTTC
TRBV27	TRBJ1-5	TRBD1	-	CASSDRGPRSNQPQHF	TGTGCCAGCAGCGACAGGGGGCCGAGAAGCAATCAGCCCCAGCATTTT
TRBV12-3/TRBV12-4	TRBJ1-5	-	-	CASSSIGPGGQPQHF	TGTGCCAGCAGTTCAATCGGTCCCGGGGGTCAGCCCCAGCATTTT
TRBV6-6	TRBJ1-5	TRBD1	-	CASTPGTGPRNQPQHF	TGTGCCAGCACCCCAGGGACAGGACCTCGAAATCAGCCCCAGCATTTT
TRBV7-9	TRBJ2-5	-	few	CASSRVTGYQETQYF	TGTGCCAGCAGCCGAGTAACAGGGTATCAAGAGACCCAGTACTTC
TRBV5-6	TRBJ1-3	-	few	CASSRRGDGNTIYF	TGTGCCAGCAGCCGTAGGGGGGACGGAAACACCATATATTTT
TRBV11-2	TRBJ2-7	-	-	CASSLDLRPEWHPYEQYF	TGTGCCAGCAGCTTAGATCTGAGGCCAGAATGGCACCCTTACGAGCAGTACTTC
TRBV5-6	TRBJ2-2	-	-	CASSLVVRTGELFF	TGTGCCAGCAGCCTCGTAGTTAGGACCGGGGAGCTGTTTTTT
TRBV19	TRBJ1-2	-	-	CASKAGRLGYGYTF	TGTGCCAGTAAGGCAGGGCGGTTGGGCTATGGCTACACCTTC
TRBV7-8	TRBJ2-2	-	-	CAATANTGELFF	TGTGCCGCGACAGCGAACACCGGGGAGCTGTTTTTT
TRBV28	TRBJ2-3	-	few	CASSPEGGSADTQYF	TGTGCCAGCAGTCCGGAGGGGGGGTCCGCAGATACGCAGTATTTT
TRBV12-3/TRBV12-4	TRBJ1-1	-	few	CASSFPNREAFF	TGTGCCAGCAGTTTCCCTAATAGAGAAGCTTTCTTT
TRBV6-6	TRBJ1-5	-	few	CASSYSISLRGADNQPQHF	TGTGCCAGCAGTTACTCGATTTCACTTCGGGGGGCAGACAATCAGCCCCAGCATTTT
TRBV7-2	TRBJ1-5	-	many	CASSLTPLSNQPQHF	TGTGCCAGCAGCTTAACGCCCCTTAGCAATCAGCCCCAGCATTTT
TRBV4-2	TRBJ2-6	-	-	CASSQDGASGSGANVLTF	TGTGCCAGCAGCCAAGATGGCGCATCGGGCTCTGGGGCCAACGTCCTGACTTTC
TRBV5-6	TRBJ1-5	-	-	CASSLANQPQHF	TGTGCCAGCAGCTTGGCCAATCAGCCCCAGCATTTT
TRBV2	TRBJ2-7	-	-	CASSDQRQFSYEQYF	TGTGCCAGCAGTGACCAAAGGCAATTCTCCTACGAGCAGTACTTC
TRBV7-8	TRBJ2-7	TRBD1	few	CASSLANWDRGLYEQYF	TGTGCCAGCAGCTTAGCGAATTGGGACAGGGGGCTCTACGAGCAGTACTTC
TRBV7-2	TRBJ2-1	-	many	CASSLSRQQKSSYNEQFF	TGTGCCAGCAGCTTATCGCGACAGCAGAAGAGCTCCTACAATGAGCAGTTCTTC
TRBV12-3/TRBV12-4	TRBJ2-7	-	many	CASSPGFSRHYEQYF	TGTGCCAGCAGTCCTGGATTCAGTAGGCACTACGAGCAGTACTTC
TRBV10-3	TRBJ2-7	TRBD1	many	CAISDGQGGNLYEQYF	TGTGCCATCAGTGACGGACAGGGTGGGAATCTATACGAGCAGTACTTC
TRBV4-1	TRBJ2-3	TRBD2	few	CASSQTISGVLSDTQYF	TGCGCCAGCAGCCAAACGATTAGCGGGGTTCTGTCAGATACGCAGTATTTT
TRBV20-1	TRBJ2-7	-	many	CSARDRWRHWATKQYF	TGCAGTGCTAGAGATAGGTGGCGACACTGGGCAACTAAGCAGTACTTC
TRBV4-3	TRBJ1-6	-	-	CASSQESGNLSPLHF	TGCGCCAGCAGCCAAGAGAGCGGGAACCTTTCACCCCTCCACTTT
TRBV7-2	TRBJ1-2	TRBD1	many	CASSLAPSRTGGRMYTF	TGTGCCAGCAGCTTAGCACCCTCGAGGACAGGGGGTAGAATGTACACCTTC
TRBV6-6	TRBJ2-5	TRBD1	few	CASSYSFRLRQGLETQYF	TGTGCCAGCAGTTACTCGTTTAGGCTTAGACAGGGATTGGAGACCCAGTACTTC
TRBV15	TRBJ1-1	-	-	CATSRYREVGTEAFF	TGTGCCACCAGCAGATACAGGGAAGTGGGCACTGAAGCTTTCTTT
TRBV4-1	TRBJ1-2	TRBD1	few	CASSRGGQGNYGYTF	TGCGCCAGCAGCCGAGGGGGACAGGGCAACTATGGCTACACCTTC
TRBV4-1	TRBJ1-2	TRBD1	-	CASSHSLQGAYGYTF	TGCGCCAGCAGCCATTCTTTACAGGGGGCCTATGGCTACACCTTC
TRBV11-2	TRBJ2-2	-	few	CASSLDSEGPGELFF	TGTGCCAGCAGCTTAGATTCCGAGGGTCCCGGGGAGCTGTTTTTT
TRBV12-3/TRBV12-4	TRBJ2-7	-	-	CASSLGSGNGAYEQYF	TGTGCCAGCAGTTTAGGGTCAGGCAATGGAGCCTACGAGCAGTACTTC
TRBV7-4	TRBJ1-5	-	few	CASSLGLNQPQHF	TGTGCCAGCAGCTTAGGTCTAAATCAGCCCCAGCATTTT
TRBV7-8	TRBJ2-7	-	few	CASSVYRETYEQYF	TGTGCCAGCAGCGTATACCGGGAGACCTACGAGCAGTACTTC
TRBV6-2/TRBV6-3	TRBJ2-3	-	-	CASSYWADLSTDTQYF	TGTGCCAGCAGTTACTGGGCGGACCTCAGCACAGATACGCAGTATTTT
TRBV6-1	TRBJ1-5	-	-	CASSEERGQGHNQPQHF	TGTGCCAGCAGTGAAGAGCGGGGGCAGGGCCACAATCAGCCCCAGCATTTT
TRBV28	TRBJ2-1	-	-	CATDASGSSYNEQFF	TGTGCCACCGACGCCTCCGGGAGCTCCTACAATGAGCAGTTCTTC
TRBV4-1	TRBJ1-5	TRBD1	-	CASSHVGQGYQPQHF	TGCGCCAGCAGCCATGTCGGACAGGGGTACCAGCCCCAGCATTTT
TRBV11-1	TRBJ2-5	TRBD2	few	CASSYPGTSEQETQYF	TGTGCCAGCAGCTACCCCGGGACTAGCGAACAAGAGACCCAGTACTTC
TRBV4-1	TRBJ1-2	TRBD1	few	CASSQEGRTGVVGYTF	TGCGCCAGCAGCCAAGAGGGGAGGACAGGGGTCGTTGGCTACACCTTC
TRBV14	TRBJ2-1	TRBD1	-	CASSQITGGSWGEQFF	TGTGCCAGCAGCCAAATCACAGGGGGTTCTTGGGGTGAGCAGTTCTTC
TRBV7-6	TRBJ2-2	-	-	CASSWETSTGELFF	TGTGCCAGCAGCTGGGAGACGTCCACCGGGGAGCTGTTTTTT
TRBV12-3/TRBV12-4	TRBJ1-1	TRBD1	-	CASSLSRDRVKVVRNTEAFF	TGTGCCAGCAGTTTATCCCGGGACAGGGTCAAGGTTGTGAGAAACACTGAAGCTTTCTTT
TRBV20-1	TRBJ1-5	TRBD1	once	CSAYDRANQPQHF	TGCAGTGCTTATGACAGGGCCAATCAGCCCCAGCATTTT
TRBV28	TRBJ2-3	TRBD1	once	CASSSGTAFTDTQYF	TGTGCCAGCAGCTCCGGGACAGCCTTTACAGATACGCAGTATTTT
TRBV7-2	TRBJ2-7	TRBD1	-	CASSYYRTGFTPYEQYF	TGTGCCAGCAGCTATTACAGGACAGGGTTCACTCCCTACGAGCAGTACTTC
TRBV20-1	TRBJ1-5	-	once	CSARDSMTLSNQPQHF	TGCAGTGCTAGAGATAGTATGACACTTAGCAATCAGCCCCAGCATTTT
TRBV29-1	TRBJ1-1	TRBD1	-	CSQNDRANTEAFF	TGCAGCCAGAATGACAGGGCGAACACTGAAGCTTTCTTT
TRBV5-5	TRBJ2-2	TRBD2	few	CASSSPREGRTGELFF	TGTGCCAGCAGCTCCCCTCGGGAGGGCCGCACCGGGGAGCTGTTTTTT
TRBV2	TRBJ2-1	TRBD2	many	CASSAERGAGDEQFF	TGTGCCAGCAGTGCTGAGCGGGGGGCAGGAGATGAGCAGTTCTTC
TRBV7-9	TRBJ1-1	-	many	CASSLARDSETEAFF	TGTGCCAGCAGCTTAGCTAGAGATTCGGAGACTGAAGCTTTCTTT